Presented here are 9 T cell receptor beta chains from one specimen sequenced in a study of tumor-infiltrating lymphocytes in primary liver carcinoma. Blood RNA was derived from unsorted whole blood, and germline DNA was extracted too. A constant-region primer primed TCR beta cDNA synthesis from 500 to 550 ng of total RNA. Three nested multiplex PCR rounds, a slightly modified ARM-PCR method, built the TCR beta libraries. Rounds one and two of PCR, each of 10 cycles, were primed with TRBV1-TRBV30 forward primers and a C-beta reverse primer. TCRdb called the multiplex PCR reads again in MiXCR, with one record for every CDR3 protein. The table has around 170,000 distinct CDR3 sequences, around 60% seen once. The material sequenced was peripheral blood. Receptors originate from a man between 40 and 49 years old with primary liver carcinoma and hepatitis B virus infection.

This clonotype was detected a few times. This chain connects TRBV30 to TRBJ2-5; D perhaps matches TRBD1 (6 bases). Germline V CDR1 and CDR2: GTSNPN, SVGIG (reference sequence). The CDR3 has 15 residues. Trimming pared 3 bases from V and 4 bases from J, leaving 18 bases between. The CDR3, as DNA: TGTGCCTGGAGCGCTCTACCTGGGGGCGCAGAGACCCAGTACTTC. This sequence encodes CAWSALPGGAETQYF.

This clonotype was seen a few times. The chain couples TRBV30 to TRBJ2-1; D assignment may be TRBD1 or TRBD2 (5 bases each). The CDR3 sequence is 14 residues long. Trimming shortened V by 1 base and J by 11 bases, and 18 bases separated the two germline ends. Germline CDR1 GTSNPN, CDR2 SVGIG (reference sequence). The CDR3 bases are TGTGCCTGGAGTGCTGACGATCGGGGCGGTAAGCAGTTCTTC. Its translation is CAWSADDRGGKQFF.

The V call is TRBV28, the J call TRBJ2-1; TRBD2 matches 10 bases. J was trimmed by 3 bases and V by 5 bases; bases with no gene match: 7. This CDR3 has 16 residues. Per germline, CDR1 MDHEN and CDR2 SYDVKM. The CDR3 bases are TGTGCCAGCAGTCCTCTCAGCGGGAGGGACTACAATGAGCAGTTCTTC. Encoded protein: CASSPLSGRDYNEQFF.

This clonotype has more than one count but fewer than ten. The J gene is TRBJ2-1, the V gene TRBV7-9; D is ambiguous. Trimming removed 5 bases from V and 0 bases from J, with 5 bases in between. CDR1 and CDR2 from the germline V gene are SEHNR and FQNEAQ (reference sequence). The CDR3 contains 13 residues. For the CDR3, the DNA is TGTGCCAGCAGCACTTTCTCCTACAATGAGCAGTTCTTC. It translates to CASSTFSYNEQFF.

With respect to this clonotype: Given the absence of the conserved phenylalanine or tryptophan at the CDR3 end, a read error is likely. This chain joins TRBV12-3 or TRBV12-4 and TRBJ2-1; possible D gene TRBD2, 6 bases. The CDR3 is 15 amino acids. V lost 6 bases to trimming and J lost 0 bases, with 12 bases between them. The CDR3 DNA reads as TGTGCCAGCAGGGCGGGGACCAACTCCTACAATGAGCAGTTCTGC. The encoded protein is CASRAGTNSYNEQFC.

For this clonotype: One end of the junction is discordant with germline, which a read error may explain. The V gene is TRBV5-5, the J gene TRBJ2-1; 11 bases agree with TRBD2. The CDR3 consists of 15 residues. The germline V gene encodes CDR1 SGHKS and CDR2 YYEKEE (reference sequence). CDR3 protein: CANSTTSGSRGEQFF. The DNA for the CDR3 is TGTGCCAACAGCACCACTAGCGGGAGTCGAGGTGAGCAGTTCTTC.

The rearrangement uses TRBV4-2 and TRBJ2-7, with TRBD1 matching 11 bases. Germline CDR1 is LGHNA and CDR2 is YNFKEQ. Trimming at V came to 3 bases and at J to 3 bases, leaving 1 base not matched to a gene. This CDR3 is 14 amino acids long. In DNA form, the CDR3 reads TGTGCCAGCAGCCAGGGACAGGGGGACTACGAGCAGTACTTC. It translates to CASSQGQGDYEQYF.

Only a few counts were recorded for this clonotype. The V and J genes are TRBV4-2 and TRBJ2-7; the D gene could be TRBD1 or TRBD2 (5 bases each). Germline V lookup: CDR1 LGHNA, CDR2 YNFKEQ. The ends were cut back, 5 bases at V and 12 bases at J, with 20 bases in the middle. The CDR3 extends over 13 amino acids. CDR3 sequence (DNA): TGTGCCAGCAGCGTTACTCGGGACGGTCCCCTGTACTTC. Amino acids: CASSVTRDGPLYF.

In regard to this clonotype: A much larger clone differs by one base, so this may be a read error. This chain joins TRBV6-5 and TRBJ1-5; no firm D call. Deletions cut 5 bases from V and 3 bases from J, with 8 bases between. The V gene's germline CDR1 is MNHEY and CDR2 SVGAGI. The CDR3 sequence is 13 residues long. CDR3: CASSKTSNQPQHF. The CDR3 region has the DNA TGTGCCAGCAGTAAGACATCCAATCAGCCCCAGCATTTT.